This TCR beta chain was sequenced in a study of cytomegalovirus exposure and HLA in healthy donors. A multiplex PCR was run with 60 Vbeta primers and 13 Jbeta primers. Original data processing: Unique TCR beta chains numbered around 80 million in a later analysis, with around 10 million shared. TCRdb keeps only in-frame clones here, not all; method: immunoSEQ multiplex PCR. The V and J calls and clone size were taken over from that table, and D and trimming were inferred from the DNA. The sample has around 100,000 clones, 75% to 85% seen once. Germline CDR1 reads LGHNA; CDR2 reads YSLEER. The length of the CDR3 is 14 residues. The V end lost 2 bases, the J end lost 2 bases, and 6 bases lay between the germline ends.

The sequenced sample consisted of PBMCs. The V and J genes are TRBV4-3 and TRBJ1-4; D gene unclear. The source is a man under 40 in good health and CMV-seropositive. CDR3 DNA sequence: TGCGCCAGCAGCCAACGGAGGACTAATGAAAAACTGTTTTTT. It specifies CASSQRRTNEKLFF.